The rows below give T cell receptor beta chains drawn from one sample of a study of blood T cells in healthy people across ages. Via MiXCR, TCRdb re-called the 5' RACE reads, giving one row per CDR3 protein. Among about 1.4 million distinct CDR3 sequences listed, approximately 63% were seen once. Sample: blood. The receptors stem from a young man in good health. The CDR3 runs from the conserved cysteine through the conserved F or W. A D gene is named only where the DNA matches it firmly. Expanded clones get a size class; other rows say once, few or many, or leave the size out.

cdr3_aa cdr3_nt v_call d_call clone_size cdr3_length j_call
CATSRDRGTETYEQYF TGTGCCACCAGCAGAGATCGGGGGACAGAGACCTACGAGCAGTACTTC TRBV15 - - 16 TRBJ2-7
CASSELGLAGNNEQFF TGTGCCAGCAGTGAATTGGGACTAGCGGGGAACAATGAGCAGTTCTTC TRBV25-1 TRBD2 - 16 TRBJ2-1
CASRPAGQTNEKLFF TGTGCCAGCAGACCCGCGGGACAGACTAATGAAAAACTGTTTTTT TRBV6-5 TRBD1 once 15 TRBJ1-4
CASSQGTGRAFF TGTGCCAGCAGCCAGGGTACGGGAAGAGCTTTCTTT TRBV5-6 - - 12 TRBJ1-1
CASSGVQGWSEKLFF TGTGCCAGCTCGGGCGTTCAGGGTTGGAGTGAAAAACTGTTTTTT TRBV28 - - 15 TRBJ1-4
CANRVLLISNEQFF TGTGCCAACAGGGTCCTCTTAATCAGCAATGAGCAGTTCTTC TRBV6-1 - once 14 TRBJ2-1
CAISEGTTGLGQYF TGTGCCATCAGTGAGGGGACCACCGGTTTGGGGCAGTACTTC TRBV10-3 - - 14 TRBJ2-5
CAWSVGQQSPGYF TGTGCCTGGAGTGTAGGCCAACAGAGCCCGGGGTACTTC TRBV30 - - 13 TRBJ2-4
CASSLPPDRGFRTPLHF TGCGCCAGCAGCCTCCCACCCGACAGGGGCTTTCGGACACCCCTCCACTTT TRBV5-1 TRBD1 - 17 TRBJ1-6
CASSPANNEQFF TGTGCCAGCAGCCCTGCGAACAATGAGCAGTTCTTC TRBV14 - - 12 TRBJ2-1
CASSIGVYQPQHF TGTGCCAGCAGCATAGGGGTCTATCAGCCCCAGCATTTT TRBV7-2 - - 13 TRBJ1-5
CAISQAGAETQYF TGTGCCATCAGTCAAGCGGGGGCAGAGACTCAGTACTTC TRBV10-3 TRBD2 - 13 TRBJ2-7
CSARGGTGGSDTQYF TGCAGTGCTAGAGGGGGGACCGGGGGATCAGATACGCAGTATTTT TRBV20-1 - once 15 TRBJ2-3
CASSLMGSNQPQHF TGTGCCAGCAGTTTAATGGGATCCAATCAGCCCCAGCATTTT TRBV12-3/TRBV12-4 - - 14 TRBJ1-5
CSAREFGSGSYNEQFF TGCAGTGCTAGAGAATTCGGGAGCGGCTCCTACAATGAGCAGTTCTTC TRBV20-1 - - 16 TRBJ2-1
CASSQGVGRGAGDTQYF TGCGCCAGCAGCCAAGGTGTCGGACGGGGGGCTGGAGATACGCAGTATTTT TRBV4-3 - many 17 TRBJ2-3